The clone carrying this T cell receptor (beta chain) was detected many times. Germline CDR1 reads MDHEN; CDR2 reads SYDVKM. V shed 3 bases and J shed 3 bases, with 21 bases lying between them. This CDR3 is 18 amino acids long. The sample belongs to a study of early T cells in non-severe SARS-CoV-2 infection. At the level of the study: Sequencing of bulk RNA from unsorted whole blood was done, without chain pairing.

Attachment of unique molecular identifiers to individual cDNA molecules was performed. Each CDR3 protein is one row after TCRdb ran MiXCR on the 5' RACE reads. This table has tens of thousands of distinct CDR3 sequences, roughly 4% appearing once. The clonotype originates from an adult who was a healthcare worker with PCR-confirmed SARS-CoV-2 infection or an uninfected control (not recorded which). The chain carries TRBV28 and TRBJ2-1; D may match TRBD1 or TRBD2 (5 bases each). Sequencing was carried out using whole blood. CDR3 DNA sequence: TGTGCCAGCAGTTTTAAGCATCGGGGCAGAACCATCTACAATGAGCAGTTCTTC. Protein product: CASSFKHRGRTIYNEQFF.